The 30 T cell receptor beta chains listed next were all sequenced from one sample in a study of CD8+ T cells in alopecia areata. In each case, RNA was isolated and then reverse transcribed into cDNA as the sequencing template. The protocol was immunoSEQ multiplex PCR, while the TCRdb copy is restricted to in-frame clones and leaves out a portion. The table has about 110,000 clones, around three fifths seen once. The treatment here: oral pan-JAK inhibitor, 5-10 mg twice daily. Here the sequenced sample was CD8+ T cells sorted from blood, taken at week 24, from a patient treated with tofacitinib. These receptors all come from a human donor with alopecia areata.

The V call is TRBV27, the J call TRBJ2-7; D remains ambiguous. The CDR3 runs 14 residues. Germline V gene sequence: CDR1 MNHEY, CDR2 SMNVEV (reference sequence). The V end was cut by 3 bases, the J end by 2 bases, with 11 bases between. CDR3 DNA: TGTGCCAGCAGTTTCGGCCCACCCCCCTACGAGCAGTACTTC. This codes for CASSFGPPPYEQYF.

This clone was detected only a few times. This chain links TRBV7-9 with TRBJ1-2; D uncertain. This CDR3 has 13 amino acids. V was trimmed by 5 bases and J by 1 base, leaving 8 bases between them. Germline V lookup: CDR1 SEHNR, CDR2 FQNEAQ (reference sequence). This chain's CDR3 is CASSPPGNYGYTF. Written as DNA, the CDR3 is TGTGCCAGCAGCCCCCCCGGTAACTATGGCTACACCTTC. Based on the CDR3 plus reference TRBV7-9 and TRBJ1-2, the full variable domain is DTGVSQNPRHKITKRGQNVTFRCDPISEHNRLYWYRQTLGQGPEFLTYFQNEAQLEKSRLLSDRFSAERPKGSFSTLEIQRTEQGDSAMYLCASSPPGNYGYTFGSGTRLTVV.

This clone was found once. V gene TRBV7-8 combines with J gene TRBJ1-2; D remains ambiguous. Germline CDR1 is SGHVS and CDR2 is FQNEAQ. V was pared by 10 bases and J by 8 bases, with 11 bases between. CDR3 length equals 10 residues. The CDR3 loop reads CATGGPGYTF. Written as DNA, the CDR3 is TGTGCCACGGGAGGGCCCGGCTACACCTTC.

V gene TRBV7-9 combines with J gene TRBJ2-3; D call uncertain. V was shortened by 0 bases and J by 2 bases, with 3 bases between the two germline ends. The CDR3 loop spans 13 amino acids. Germline V gene sequence: CDR1 SEHNR, CDR2 FQNEAQ (reference sequence). CDR3 sequence reads: CASSLALTDTQYF. The CDR3, as DNA: TGTGCCAGCAGCTTAGCTCTCACAGATACGCAGTATTTT.

The chain combines TRBV10-3 with TRBJ2-3; possibly TRBD1 for D (6 bases). This CDR3 is built from 13 residues. CDR1 and CDR2 (germline): ENHRY, SYGVKD. Deletions cut 8 bases from V and 0 bases from J, with 9 bases between. The CDR3 sequence: CAIYRDSTDTQYF. CDR3 coding DNA: TGTGCCATCTACAGGGATAGCACAGATACGCAGTATTTT.

The CDR3 region has the DNA TGTGCCATCAGTCGTCAGGGTGCGAACACTGAAGCTTTCTTT. Protein product: CAISRQGANTEAFF. The chain combines TRBV10-3 with TRBJ1-1, with a weak D call TRBD1 (5 bases). Germline values: CDR1 ENHRY, CDR2 SYGVKD. Trimming removed 5 bases from V and 1 base from J, with 11 bases in between. This CDR3 has 14 residues.

This chain links TRBV11-2 with TRBJ1-2; D may be TRBD1 (5 bases). This CDR3 has 15 residues. V was cut by 0 bases and J by 2 bases, with 10 bases left in between. The germline gives CDR1 SGHAT, CDR2 FQNNGV. CDR3 region: CASSLDLSGNYGYTF. CDR3 DNA: TGTGCCAGCAGCTTAGATCTGTCAGGGAACTATGGCTACACCTTC.

Points on this clone: Within the sample, other DNA sequences also encode this same CDR3. The genes are TRBV27 and TRBJ1-1; perhaps TRBD1 as D (6 bases). The CDR3 has 14 amino acids. The V and J ends lost 2 bases and 5 bases respectively, with 12 bases between them. Per germline, CDR1 MNHEY and CDR2 SMNVEV (reference sequence). The CDR3 DNA sequence: TGTGCCAGCAGTTTAGGGGGGGCAGGGACTGAAGCTTTCTTT. Amino acid sequence: CASSLGGAGTEAFF.

This clone was detected only once. The chain has TRBV5-6 and TRBJ1-3; D is ambiguous. V shed 6 bases and J shed 4 bases, with 11 bases lying between them. In germline, CDR1 is SGHDT, CDR2 YYEEEE. This CDR3 has 13 residues. CDR3 sequence: CASNRHSGNTIYF. In DNA form, the CDR3 reads TGTGCCAGCAACCGACACTCCGGAAACACCATATATTTT.

The J gene is TRBJ2-2, the V gene TRBV27; unclear D gene. Germline V gene data show CDR1 as MNHEY and CDR2 as SMNVEV (reference sequence). V was cut by 6 bases and J by 4 bases, with 12 bases left in between. The CDR3 totals 14 residues. The DNA for the CDR3 is TGTGCCAGCAGACCATTAAGTAGCACCGGGGAGCTGTTTTTT. This codes for CASRPLSSTGELFF.

This clone came up once. The rearrangement links TRBV6-5 to TRBJ1-2; maybe TRBD1 (5 bases). The V gene's germline CDR1 is MNHEY and CDR2 SVGAGI. Trimming pared 4 bases from V and 6 bases from J, leaving 18 bases between. The CDR3 has 15 amino acids. This CDR3 reads CASSSSGGLVDGYTF. The CDR3 DNA reads as TGTGCCAGCAGTTCTAGCGGGGGTTTAGTTGATGGCTACACCTTC.

CDR3 coding DNA: TGTGCCAGCAGCTTTGACACGGGCACAGATACGCAGTATTTT. Amino acid sequence: CASSFDTGTDTQYF. The genes are TRBV5-6 and TRBJ2-3; D remains ambiguous. The CDR3 has 14 amino acids. The germline CDR1 and CDR2 sequences are SGHDT and YYEEEE. Trimming shortened V by 2 bases and J by 1 base, and 8 bases separated the two germline ends.

This rearrangement joins TRBV4-2 to TRBJ1-1; D gene unclear. Trimming pared 2 bases from V and 6 bases from J, leaving 16 bases between. This CDR3 region has 15 residues. Per the germline V gene, CDR1 is LGHNA and CDR2 is YNFKEQ. Here the CDR3 DNA reads TGTGCCAGCAGCCAATCCCCCTTTCGACGCGCTGAAGCTTTCTTT. Translating it yields CASSQSPFRRAEAFF.

This chain uses TRBV7-2 with TRBJ2-5; D perhaps matches TRBD1 (6 bases). V was shortened by 7 bases and J by 2 bases, with 20 bases between the two germline ends. The CDR3 length is 16 residues. CDR1 is SGHTA and CDR2 is FQGNSA in the germline V gene. CDR3 DNA: TGTGCCAGCACCACCCTCGGGCCAGGGGCGCAAGAGACCCAGTACTTC. It is translated as CASTTLGPGAQETQYF.

The chain combines TRBV7-2 with TRBJ1-5, with a possible D match to TRBD1 (6 bases). Trimming stripped 4 bases from V and 6 bases from J, with 13 bases between. The CDR3 consists of 14 residues. The germline V gene encodes CDR1 SGHTA and CDR2 FQGNSA. CDR3 loop: CASSSTGHGQPQHF. CDR3 nucleotide sequence: TGTGCCAGCAGCTCGACAGGCCACGGTCAGCCCCAGCATTTT.

The V gene is TRBV29-1, the J gene TRBJ1-2; D unresolved. Trimming removed 3 bases at V and 3 bases at J, with 8 bases between. The CDR3 spans 12 residues. The V gene's germline CDR1 is SQVTM and CDR2 ANQGSEA. DNA for the CDR3: TGCAGCGTTGAGCTAGACTACTATGGCTACACCTTC. Its protein product is CSVELDYYGYTF.

The chain joins TRBV7-9 to TRBJ1-2; the D is unclear. Looked up from germline, CDR1 is SEHNR and CDR2 is FQNEAQ (reference sequence). The ends were cut back, 0 bases at V and 4 bases at J, with 9 bases in the middle. The CDR3 loop spans 14 amino acids. CDR3 DNA: TGTGCCAGCAGCTTAGCGTCGGTTTTCTATGGCTACACCTTC. As protein: CASSLASVFYGYTF.

V usage is TRBV6-1 and J usage is TRBJ2-3; 7 bases align to TRBD1. This CDR3 is 15 amino acids long. Germline assignment: CDR1 MNHNS and CDR2 SASEGT. Trimming removed 0 bases from V and 4 bases from J; junction bases left unmatched: 4. The CDR3 DNA is TGTGCCAGCAGTGAAGCGCTTCAGGGGGCAGATACGCAGTATTTT. Its translation is CASSEALQGADTQYF.

This clone has just a few counts. CDR3 protein: CASSIEELTGPNQPQHF. The CDR3 region has the DNA TGTGCCAGTAGTATAGAAGAGTTGACAGGGCCCAATCAGCCCCAGCATTTT. V gene TRBV19 combines with J gene TRBJ1-5, with TRBD1 identical over 7 bases. CDR1 and CDR2 (germline): LNHDA, SQIVND (reference sequence). This CDR3 has 17 amino acids. The V segment lost 0 bases and the J segment 3 bases; nucleotides outside the gene matches: 8.

V gene TRBV7-8 combines with J gene TRBJ2-1; D uncertain. Germline V CDR1 and CDR2: SGHVS, FQNEAQ. V lost 4 bases to trimming and J lost 4 bases, with 11 bases between them. The CDR3 contains 14 residues. CDR3 loop: CASSSSWGYNEQFF. CDR3 nucleotide sequence: TGTGCCAGCAGCTCCTCGTGGGGTTACAATGAGCAGTTCTTC.

About this clone itself: The same CDR3 is also encoded by other DNA sequences in this sample. The chain carries TRBV30 and TRBJ2-1, with 10 bases fitting TRBD2. Germline CDR1 GTSNPN, CDR2 SVGIG (reference sequence). The CDR3 contains 14 residues. J was trimmed by 5 bases and V by 2 bases; bases with no gene match: 3. The CDR3 bases are TGTGCCTGGAGTTCCGGACTAGCGGACAATGAGCAGTTCTTC. Translated: CAWSSGLADNEQFF. Combining the CDR3 with reference TRBV30 and TRBJ2-1 gives the whole variable domain SQTIHQWPATLVQPVGSPLSLECTVEGTSNPNLYWYRQAAGRGLQLLFYSVGIGQISSEVPQNLSASRPQDRQFILSSKKLLLSDSGFYLCAWSSGLADNEQFFGPGTRLTVL.

This clone is a singleton in its sample. V and J are TRBV6-5 and TRBJ2-6; weak D call: TRBD2 (5 bases). This CDR3 is built from 14 residues. Germline CDR1 and CDR2: MNHEY and SVGAGI. Trimming took off 8 bases at V and 4 bases at J, with 12 bases between the two ends. CDR3 amino acids: CASGIRGGANVLTF. CDR3 nucleotide sequence: TGTGCCAGCGGCATTAGAGGGGGGGCCAACGTCCTGACTTTC.

V and J are TRBV5-1 and TRBJ2-7; tentatively, D is TRBD1 or TRBD2 (5 bases each). The CDR3 totals 15 residues. With 6 bases removed from V and 0 bases from J, the gap between germline ends came to 16 bases. The V gene's germline CDR1 is SGHRS and CDR2 YFSETQ. The CDR3 sequence: CASTPGTSSSYEQYF. The CDR3 DNA reads TGCGCCAGCACCCCCGGGACGTCGAGCTCCTACGAGCAGTACTTC.

The chain is built from TRBV6-5 and TRBJ2-3, with D unclear. V was cut by 6 bases and J by 6 bases, with 10 bases left in between. Looked up from germline, CDR1 is MNHEY and CDR2 is SVGAGI. The CDR3 has 12 residues. CDR3 sequence: CASRPSTDTQYF. Here the CDR3 DNA reads TGTGCCAGCAGACCAAGTACGGATACGCAGTATTTT.

The chain links TRBV13 to TRBJ2-2, with 10 positions matching TRBD2. Germline V gene data show CDR1 as PRHDT and CDR2 as FYEKMQ (reference sequence). The ends lost 6 bases at V and 0 bases at J; junction bases unmatched: 13. The CDR3 totals 19 residues. The chain's CDR3 is CASRGLAGAGRSNTGELFF. CDR3 sequence (DNA): TGTGCCAGCAGAGGGCTAGCGGGGGCCGGAAGATCGAACACCGGGGAGCTGTTTTTT. Full variable domain (missing parts from reference TRBV13 and TRBJ2-2): AAGVIQSPRHLIKEKRETATLKCYPIPRHDTVYWYQQGPGQDPQFLISFYEKMQSDKGSIPDRFSAQQFSDYHSELNMSSLELGDSALYFCASRGLAGAGRSNTGELFFGEGSRLTVL.

The chain has TRBV25-1 and TRBJ2-5; 7 bases align to TRBD1. The CDR3 contains 15 residues. The germline gives CDR1 MGHDK, CDR2 SYGVNS. J was trimmed by 3 bases and V by 1 base; bases with no gene match: 5. The CDR3 region has the DNA TGTGCCAGCAGTGAATTGGGCGGACAGGAAGAGACCCAGTACTTC. Encoded protein: CASSELGGQEETQYF.

The chain joins TRBV7-8 to TRBJ2-2; a possible D gene is TRBD1 (7 bases). V shed 5 bases and J shed 2 bases, with 12 bases lying between them. The CDR3 runs 15 residues. Germline CDR1 SGHVS, CDR2 FQNEAQ. In DNA, the CDR3 is TGTGCCAGCAGCGCGGGGACAGAAAACACCGGGGAGCTGTTTTTT. This codes for CASSAGTENTGELFF.

The V and J genes are TRBV7-9 and TRBJ2-7; 7 nucleotides align to TRBD2. Germline trimming cut 3 bases from V and 1 base from J; bases unmatched to any gene: 3. Germline assignment: CDR1 SEHNR and CDR2 FQNEAQ (reference sequence). CDR3 length equals 14 residues. CDR3 region: CASSFGSGSYEQYF. The CDR3 DNA reads as TGTGCCAGCAGCTTTGGTAGCGGGTCCTACGAGCAGTACTTC.

The chain couples TRBV27 to TRBJ2-4, with a weak D call TRBD1 (5 bases). The CDR3 has 14 residues. From germline, CDR1 is MNHEY and CDR2 SMNVEV (reference sequence). Trimming removed 3 bases from V and 7 bases from J, with 13 bases in between. The CDR3 is CASSFGQGDNIQYF. DNA of the CDR3: TGTGCCAGCAGTTTCGGGCAGGGCGACAACATTCAGTACTTC.

The CDR3 sequence: CASSYSNPEPYEQYF. CDR3 coding DNA: TGTGCCAGCAGTTACTCGAATCCGGAACCCTACGAGCAGTACTTC. This sequence joins TRBV6-5 and TRBJ2-7, with unresolved D. The CDR3 totals 15 residues. Germline V gene data show CDR1 as MNHEY and CDR2 as SVGAGI. Trimming removed 0 bases from V and 2 bases from J, with 11 bases in between.